The 19 T cell receptor beta chains below come from one sample, sequenced in a study of blood T cell repertoires in COVID-19. The assay was immunoSEQ multiplex PCR, and TCRdb's table has in-frame clones only and misses some. The profile covers around 78,000 clones, with roughly nine tenths appearing a single time and about 2.1% taken by the ten largest. Sequencing used peripheral blood. These receptors came from a woman in her sixties or seventies with acute or convalescent COVID-19.

This chain connects TRBV14 to TRBJ2-3; the D is unclear. The CDR3 sequence is 14 residues long. The V gene's germline CDR1 is SGHDN and CDR2 FVKESK. Trimming removed 1 base from V and 0 bases from J, with 5 bases in between. The CDR3 sequence is CASSQVTSTDTQYF. DNA for the CDR3: TGTGCCAGCAGCCAAGTCACTAGCACAGATACGCAGTATTTT.

J is TRBJ2-7 and V is TRBV28, with D perhaps TRBD1 (5 bases). CDR1 and CDR2 from the germline V gene are MDHEN and SYDVKM. There are 12 residues in the CDR3. V lost 10 bases and J 0 bases, leaving 10 bases between the germline ends. CDR3 nucleotide sequence: TGTGCCACGACCGACAGCTCCTACGAGCAGTACTTC. It encodes CATTDSSYEQYF. Drawing the rest from reference TRBV28 and TRBJ2-7, the complete variable domain is DVKVTQSSRYLVKRTGEKVFLECVQDMDHENMFWYRQDPGLGLRLIYFSYDVKMKEKGDIPEGYSVSREKKERFSLILESASTNQTSMYLCATTDSSYEQYFGPGTRLTVT.

The rearrangement links TRBV7-2 to TRBJ2-2; TRBD1 is a possible D gene (5 bases). This CDR3 contains 13 residues. Germline assignment: CDR1 SGHTA and CDR2 FQGNSA. The CDR3 here is CASQGRVTGELFF. In DNA, the CDR3 is TGTGCTAGCCAGGGAAGGGTCACCGGGGAGCTGTTTTTT. The full variable domain, its missing parts supplied by reference TRBV7-2 and TRBJ2-2, is GAGVSQSPSNKVTEKGKDVELRCDPISGHTALYWYRQSLGQGLEFLIYFQGNSAPDKSGLPSDRFSAERTGGSVSTLTIQRTQQEDSAVYLCASQGRVTGELFFGEGSRLTVL.

The rearrangement links TRBV11-2 to TRBJ2-2, with D uncertain. The V gene's germline CDR1 is SGHAT and CDR2 FQNNGV. This CDR3 has 13 amino acids. Trimming took 4 bases from V and 6 from J, leaving 9 bases between them. The CDR3 sequence: CASSSTTPGELFF. The DNA for the CDR3 is TGTGCCAGCAGCTCTACTACCCCCGGGGAGCTGTTTTTT.

This chain joins TRBV9 and TRBJ1-1; D gene ambiguous. Trimming stripped 3 bases from V and 4 bases from J, with 10 bases between. CDR1 is SGDLS and CDR2 is YYNGEE in the germline V gene. The CDR3 runs to 13 residues. DNA for the CDR3: TGTGCCAGCAGCGCCCTCGACATCACTGAAGCTTTCTTT. Its translation is CASSALDITEAFF.

The V call is TRBV7-8, the J call TRBJ2-7; 8 nucleotides match TRBD2. Unmatched junction bases numbered 8, after V lost 1 base and J lost 3 bases. Looked up from germline, CDR1 is SGHVS and CDR2 is FQNEAQ. This CDR3 has 16 amino acids. CDR3 DNA: TGTGCCAGCAGCTTAGGGTTTAGCGGGAACGGCTACGAGCAGTACTTC. This sequence encodes CASSLGFSGNGYEQYF.

V usage is TRBV3-1 (or the pseudogene TRBV3-2) and J usage is TRBJ2-2; no reliable D call. This CDR3 contains 16 residues. The V and J ends lost 1 base and 0 bases respectively, with 9 bases between them. Germline V CDR1 and CDR2: LGHDT, YNNKEL (reference sequence). CDR3: CASSQVGGANTGELFF. The CDR3 coding sequence is TGTGCCAGCAGCCAAGTAGGCGGTGCGAACACCGGGGAGCTGTTTTTT.

The chain's CDR3 is CASSRLGGGFTDTQYF. DNA for the CDR3: TGTGCCAGCAGCCGCCTCGGGGGGGGCTTCACAGATACGCAGTATTTT. The chain joins TRBV7-2 to TRBJ2-3, with 8 bases aligning to TRBD2. The CDR3 has 16 amino acids. Germline-derived CDR1 and CDR2 are SGHTA and FQGNSA. V shed 5 bases and J 2 bases; nucleotides not matched to a gene: 9. Based on the CDR3 plus reference TRBV7-2 and TRBJ2-3, the full variable domain is GAGVSQSPSNKVTEKGKDVELRCDPISGHTALYWYRQSLGQGLEFLIYFQGNSAPDKSGLPSDRFSAERTGGSVSTLTIQRTQQEDSAVYLCASSRLGGGFTDTQYFGPGTRLTVL.

The V call is TRBV10-3, the J call TRBJ1-2; 7 bases are a match to TRBD1. V was clipped by 0 bases and J by 1 base; unmatched bases: 2. The length of the CDR3 is 15 residues. CDR1 is ENHRY and CDR2 is SYGVKD in the germline V gene. CDR3 region: CAISESDRSNYGYTF. CDR3 nucleotide sequence: TGTGCCATCAGTGAGTCGGACAGGAGTAACTATGGCTACACCTTC.

The J gene is TRBJ1-2, the V gene TRBV28; no clear D gene. Germline V gene lookup returns CDR1 MDHEN and CDR2 SYDVKM. Trimming left V 5 bases short and J 2 bases short, with 9 bases between. The CDR3 loop spans 13 amino acids. The CDR3 loop is CASSTPTNYGYTF. In DNA, the CDR3 is TGTGCCAGCAGTACCCCGACAAACTATGGCTACACCTTC.

The V and J genes are TRBV19 and TRBJ2-3, with a tentative D call TRBD1 (6 bases). V lost 8 bases and J lost 5, with 11 bases in between. Germline loops: CDR1 LNHDA, CDR2 SQIVND (reference sequence). This CDR3 has 12 amino acids. This CDR3 is CASGGVRDTQYF. The CDR3 coding sequence is TGTGCCAGTGGGGGCGTTAGAGATACGCAGTATTTT.

The genes are TRBV6-6 and TRBJ1-1, with TRBD1 matching 7 bases. Per germline, CDR1 MNHNY and CDR2 SVGAGI (reference sequence). V was pared by 4 bases and J by 9 bases, with 8 bases of the junction left unmatched. This CDR3 has 13 amino acids. CDR3 DNA sequence: TGTGCCAGCAGTTCGCCCAGGGACAGTAAAGCTTTCTTT. Protein sequence: CASSSPRDSKAFF.

The table lists this clone with a few counts. This chain joins TRBV20-1 and TRBJ1-2, with D uncertain. Germline CDR1 is DFQATT and CDR2 is SNEGSKA (reference sequence). The CDR3 is 11 amino acids. V was pared by 1 base and J by 7 bases, with 7 bases between. CDR3 region: CSARVTGGYTF. The CDR3 nucleotides are TGCAGTGCTAGAGTGACGGGTGGCTACACCTTC.

The CDR3 reads CASSRRHLAGAYEQYF. CDR3 DNA: TGCGCCAGCAGCCGCCGACATCTAGCGGGAGCCTACGAGCAGTACTTC. J is TRBJ2-7 and V is TRBV4-1, with 10 bases aligning to TRBD2. Looked up from germline, CDR1 is MGHRA and CDR2 is YSYEKL. CDR3 size: 16 residues. Trimming at V came to 4 bases and at J to 2 bases, leaving 8 bases not matched to a gene.

This rearrangement joins TRBV4-3 to TRBJ1-6; tentative D call: TRBD1 (6 bases). V lost 0 bases to trimming and J lost 1 base, with 10 bases between them. This CDR3 is 17 amino acids long. CDR1 is LGHNA, CDR2 YSLEER, per germline. For the CDR3, the DNA is TGCGCCAGCAGCCAAGATAGAGGGGGTTCCTATAATTCACCCCTCCACTTT. Its translation: CASSQDRGGSYNSPLHF.

The chain combines TRBV7-9 with TRBJ2-5; no definite D call. The CDR3 length is 12 residues. V lost 4 bases to trimming and J lost 4 bases, with 7 bases between them. Germline assignment: CDR1 SEHNR and CDR2 FQNEAQ (reference sequence). CDR3 loop: CASSSQLETQYF. CDR3 coding DNA: TGTGCCAGCAGCTCCCAACTAGAGACCCAGTACTTC.

V and J are TRBV6-5 and TRBJ2-7; 9 bases align to TRBD1. The V gene end was trimmed by 4 bases and the J gene end by 7 bases; junction bases not matched to a gene: 11. The CDR3 length is 15 residues. CDR1 and CDR2 (germline): MNHEY, SVGAGI. CDR3 in DNA: TGTGCCAGCAGTTCCGGCCCCGGGACAGGGAATGAGCAGTACTTC. This sequence encodes CASSSGPGTGNEQYF.

The J gene is TRBJ1-3, the V gene TRBV20-1, with D tentatively TRBD1 (5 bases). CDR3 length equals 16 residues. Germline V lookup: CDR1 DFQATT, CDR2 SNEGSKA (reference sequence). Trimming removed 3 bases at V and 3 bases at J, with 18 bases between. This CDR3 reads CSASGAPGSVGNTIYF. In DNA, the CDR3 is TGCAGTGCTAGTGGTGCCCCAGGGTCCGTTGGAAACACCATATATTTT.

CDR3 sequence (DNA): TGTGCCAGCAGCTCCTCCAGGGGAGGCACAGATACGCAGTATTTT. This sequence encodes CASSSSRGGTDTQYF. The rearrangement uses TRBV7-3 and TRBJ2-3; a possible D gene is TRBD1 (6 bases). This CDR3 has 15 amino acids. V gave up 4 bases and J gave up 1 base, with 12 bases separating them. The germline gives CDR1 SGHTA, CDR2 FQGTGA.